The 20 T cell receptor beta chains below were found in one sample sequenced in a study of T-cell reconstitution after alpha-beta-depleted transplantation in children. Preparing the TCRbeta library involved the use of unique molecular identifiers. TCRdb processed the PCR reads anew with MiXCR; each CDR3 protein has one entry. The sample yields roughly 200,000 distinct CDR3 sequences, roughly 15% seen once. The sequences come from PBMCs from the stem cell graft donor, collected from the stem cell graft. The receptors derive from a human donor who donated a stem cell graft to a child with acute lymphoblastic leukemia.

This clonotype was counted ten times or more. V is TRBV12-3 or TRBV12-4 and J is TRBJ2-5, with a possible D match to TRBD1 (6 bases). This CDR3 is built from 11 residues. Trimming removed 5 bases at V and 14 bases at J, with 15 bases between. The CDR3 region has the DNA TGTGCCAGCAGTACAACAGGGTTTCAATACTTC. It is translated as CASSTTGFQYF.

The CDR3 nucleotides are TGTGCCAGCTCACCAATCCAGGGTAGGAACACTGAAGCTTTCTTT. Encoded protein: CASSPIQGRNTEAFF. J is TRBJ1-1 and V is TRBV18, with D possibly TRBD1 on 5 matching bases. Trimming took 2 bases from V and 1 from J, leaving 11 bases between them. The CDR3 runs to 15 residues. Germline values: CDR1 KGHSH, CDR2 LQKENI. Variable domain in full (rest from reference TRBV18 and TRBJ1-1): NAGVMQNPRHLVRRRGQEARLRCSPMKGHSHVYWYRQLPEEGLKFMVYLQKENIIDESGMPKERFSAEFPKEGPSILRIQQVVRGDSAAYFCASSPIQGRNTEAFFGQGTRLTVV.

The rearrangement uses TRBV12-3 or TRBV12-4 and TRBJ2-1, with 8 bases fitting TRBD2. J was trimmed by 6 bases and V by 5 bases; bases with no gene match: 9. This CDR3 has 15 amino acids. This CDR3 reads CASSPEAGEFNEQFF. The CDR3 DNA follows: TGTGCCAGCAGTCCAGAAGCGGGAGAGTTCAATGAGCAGTTCTTC.

This clonotype was counted at least ten times. This sequence joins TRBV3-1 and TRBJ2-2, with a possible D match to TRBD2 (5 bases). This CDR3 is 14 amino acids long. V was pared by 4 bases and J by 4 bases, with 10 bases between. Germline-derived CDR1 and CDR2 are LGHDT and YNNKEL (reference sequence). The DNA for the CDR3 is TGTGCCAGCAGCCCGGGATTATTCACCGGGGAGCTGTTTTTT. As protein: CASSPGLFTGELFF.

About this clonotype: A much larger clone lies a single base off, so this may be a read error. The genes are TRBV7-2 and TRBJ1-6, with no clear D. The CDR3 has 12 residues. CDR1 and CDR2 from the germline V gene are SGHTA and FQGNSA. This chain's CDR3 is CGSSSLYSFLHF. For the CDR3, the DNA is TGTGGCAGCAGCTCCCTTTACAGTTTCCTCCACTTT.

At least ten counts were recorded for this clonotype. This chain connects TRBV4-1 to TRBJ2-6; D may be TRBD2 (5 bases). The CDR3 covers 16 residues. Trimming removed 6 bases at V and 4 bases at J, with 16 bases between. The germline gives CDR1 MGHRA, CDR2 YSYEKL. The chain's CDR3 is CASRRVFGSGANVLTF. CDR3 coding DNA: TGCGCCAGCAGGCGGGTCTTCGGCAGCGGGGCCAACGTCCTGACTTTC.

This clonotype was found many times. V gene TRBV5-1 combines with J gene TRBJ2-2; 13 bases fit TRBD2. J was trimmed by 6 bases and V by 1 base; bases with no gene match: 9. The germline V gene has CDR1 SGHRS and CDR2 YFSETQ. This CDR3 comprises 18 residues. The CDR3 region is CASSLRTSGRTAAGELFF. The CDR3 DNA follows: TGCGCCAGCAGCTTGAGGACTAGCGGGAGAACGGCAGCCGGGGAGCTGTTTTTT.

This clonotype has a count of ten or more. V gene TRBV3-1 combines with J gene TRBJ2-3; 8 bases align to TRBD2. The CDR3 is 16 amino acids. CDR1 and CDR2 (germline): LGHDT, YNNKEL (reference sequence). V dropped 1 base and J dropped 3; count of bases not matched to a gene: 6. CDR3 amino acids: CASSQATGGPTDTQYF. In nucleotides, the CDR3 is TGTGCCAGCAGCCAAGCCACGGGAGGGCCAACAGATACGCAGTATTTT.

This chain joins TRBV20-1 and TRBJ1-2; D is unclear. The CDR3 spans 13 residues. Per the germline V gene, CDR1 is DFQATT and CDR2 is SNEGSKA (reference sequence). Trimming left V 0 bases short and J 6 bases short, with 11 bases between. The DNA of the CDR3 is TGCAGTGCTAGAGATCGGCCTCTAGATGGCTACACCTTC. It codes for CSARDRPLDGYTF.

The V and J genes are TRBV11-2 and TRBJ2-1, with 7 bases identical to TRBD2. This CDR3 has 14 amino acids. Per the germline V gene, CDR1 is SGHAT and CDR2 is FQNNGV. V lost 3 bases and J lost 10; bases outside the gene matches: 9. The CDR3 sequence is CASSLSSGAGEQFF. The CDR3 DNA sequence: TGTGCCAGCAGCTTGTCGAGCGGGGCCGGAGAGCAGTTCTTC.

This clonotype was observed at least ten times. This chain links TRBV5-6 with TRBJ2-5, with 7 bases that match TRBD1. The junction had 6 bases not matched to a gene; V was cut back by 5 bases and J by 5 bases. CDR1 is SGHDT, CDR2 YYEEEE, per germline. The CDR3 consists of 13 residues. The CDR3, as DNA: TGTGCCAGCAGGGGGACAGTTCCCGAGACCCAGTACTTC. Amino acid sequence: CASRGTVPETQYF.

The gene calls are TRBV6-2 or TRBV6-3 and TRBJ2-1, with 12 nucleotides matching TRBD1. With 6 bases clipped from V and 5 bases from J, the junction kept 20 bases outside the gene matches. The germline gives CDR1 MNHEY, CDR2 SVGEGT. The CDR3 extends over 20 amino acids. This CDR3 is CASRPYYRDRGLAGDNEQFF. DNA for the CDR3: TGTGCCAGCAGACCGTACTACCGGGACAGGGGGCTAGCGGGAGACAATGAGCAGTTCTTC.

Only a few counts were recorded for this clonotype. CDR3: CAISERDRDGEQYF. The CDR3 region has the DNA TGTGCCATCAGTGAGAGGGACAGGGACGGCGAGCAGTACTTC. J is TRBJ2-7 and V is TRBV10-3; 9 bases align to TRBD1. CDR1 is ENHRY, CDR2 SYGVKD, per germline. V trimming: 2 bases; J trimming: 6 bases; junction bases outside the gene matches: 5. The length of the CDR3 is 14 residues.

This clonotype was observed a few times. The V call is TRBV5-1, the J call TRBJ2-1, with TRBD2 identical over 11 bases. Trimming cost V 1 base and J 9 bases; bases outside gene matches: 6. The CDR3 runs to 15 residues. The V gene's germline CDR1 is SGHRS and CDR2 YFSETQ. The CDR3, as DNA: TGCGCCAGCAGCTTGTTGACTAGCGGGACCCTTGAGCAGTTCTTC. Protein product: CASSLLTSGTLEQFF.

V is TRBV12-3 or TRBV12-4 and J is TRBJ1-4; D perhaps matches TRBD1 (6 bases). Trimming cost V 6 bases and J 0 bases, with 14 bases left between them. The length of the CDR3 is 16 residues. DNA for the CDR3: TGTGCCAGCAGGCGACTAGGACAGACAACTAATGAAAAACTGTTTTTT. Amino acids: CASRRLGQTTNEKLFF.

Ten or more counts support this clonotype. The chain is built from TRBV12-3 or TRBV12-4 and TRBJ1-2; 7 positions agree with TRBD1. V lost 8 bases and J lost 1; bases outside the gene matches: 10. The CDR3 totals 15 residues. The DNA of the CDR3 is TGTGCCAGCCTCAAAGGGAGGGGGCTTAACTATGGCTACACCTTC. Its translation is CASLKGRGLNYGYTF.

Many counts were recorded for this clonotype. The V call is TRBV12-3 or TRBV12-4, the J call TRBJ2-1; D remains unclear. The CDR3 is 15 amino acids. Trimming removed 6 bases from V and 0 bases from J, with 12 bases in between. The CDR3 nucleotides are TGTGCCAGCAGGCCCTATATGGACTCCTACAATGAGCAGTTCTTC. Protein: CASRPYMDSYNEQFF.

The table lists this clonotype with many counts. This sequence joins TRBV30 and TRBJ2-7, with D uncertain. This CDR3 region has 12 residues. Germline loops: CDR1 GTSNPN, CDR2 SVGIG (reference sequence). V was shortened by 5 bases and J by 2 bases, with 10 bases between the two germline ends. CDR3 amino acids: CAWARGPYEQYF. CDR3 DNA: TGTGCCTGGGCCAGAGGACCCTACGAGCAGTACTTC.

The chain recombines TRBV30 with TRBJ2-5; D gene uncertain. The CDR3 loop spans 12 amino acids. V dropped 7 bases and J dropped 5 bases, with 14 bases sitting between them. Germline CDR1 GTSNPN, CDR2 SVGIG (reference sequence). CDR3 in amino acids: CAYTHSTETQYF. CDR3 coding DNA: TGTGCCTACACCCATTCTACGGAGACCCAGTACTTC.

This clonotype was detected ten times or more. The V gene is TRBV29-1, the J gene TRBJ2-1; D possibly matches TRBD1 or TRBD2 (6 bases each). V lost 4 bases to trimming and J lost 10 bases, with 11 bases between them. Germline V lookup: CDR1 SQVTM, CDR2 ANQGSEA. The CDR3 is 11 amino acids. CDR3 nucleotide sequence: TGCAGCGTTGGGGGGGCGCGGGAGCAGTTCTTC. Residues: CSVGGAREQFF.